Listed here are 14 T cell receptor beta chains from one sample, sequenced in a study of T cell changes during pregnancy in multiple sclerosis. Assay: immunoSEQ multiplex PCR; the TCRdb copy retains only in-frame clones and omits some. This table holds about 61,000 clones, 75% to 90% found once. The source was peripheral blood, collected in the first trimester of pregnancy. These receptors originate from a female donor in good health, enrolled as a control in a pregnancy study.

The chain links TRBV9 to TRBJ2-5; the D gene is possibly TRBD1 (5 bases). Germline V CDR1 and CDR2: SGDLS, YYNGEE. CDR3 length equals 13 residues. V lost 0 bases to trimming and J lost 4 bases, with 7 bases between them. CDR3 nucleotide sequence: TGTGCCAGCAGCGTAGATCAGGGAGAGACCCAGTACTTC. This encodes CASSVDQGETQYF. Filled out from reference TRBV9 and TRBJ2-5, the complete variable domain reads DSGVTQTPKHLITATGQRVTLRCSPRSGDLSVYWYQQSLDQGLQFLIQYYNGEERAKGNILERFSAQQFPDLHSELNLSSLELGDSALYFCASSVDQGETQYFGPGTRLLVL.

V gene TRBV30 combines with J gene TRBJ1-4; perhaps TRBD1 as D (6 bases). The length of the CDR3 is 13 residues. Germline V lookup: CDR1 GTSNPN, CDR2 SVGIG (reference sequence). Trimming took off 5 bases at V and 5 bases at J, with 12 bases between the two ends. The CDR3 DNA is TGTGCCTGGGCCCGGACAGTAAATGAAAAACTGTTTTTT. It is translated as CAWARTVNEKLFF.

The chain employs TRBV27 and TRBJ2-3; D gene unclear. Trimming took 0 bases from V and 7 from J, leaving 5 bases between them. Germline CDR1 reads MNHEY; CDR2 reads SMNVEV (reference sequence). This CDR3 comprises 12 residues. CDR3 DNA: TGTGCCAGCAGTTTATCTGGCAATACGCAGTATTTT. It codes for CASSLSGNTQYF.

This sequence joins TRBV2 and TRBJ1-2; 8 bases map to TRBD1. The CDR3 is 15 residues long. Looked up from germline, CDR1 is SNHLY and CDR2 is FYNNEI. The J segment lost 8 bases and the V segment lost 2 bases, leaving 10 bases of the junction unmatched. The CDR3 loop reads CASSESPGGIEGYTF. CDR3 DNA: TGTGCCAGCAGTGAATCCCCAGGGGGCATCGAAGGCTACACCTTC.

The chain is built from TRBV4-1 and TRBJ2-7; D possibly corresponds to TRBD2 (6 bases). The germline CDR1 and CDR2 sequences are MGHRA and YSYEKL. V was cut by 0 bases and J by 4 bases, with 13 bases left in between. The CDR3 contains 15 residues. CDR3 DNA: TGCGCCAGCAGCCAAGACCTGGGGGGAACATACGAGCAGTACTTC. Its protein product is CASSQDLGGTYEQYF.

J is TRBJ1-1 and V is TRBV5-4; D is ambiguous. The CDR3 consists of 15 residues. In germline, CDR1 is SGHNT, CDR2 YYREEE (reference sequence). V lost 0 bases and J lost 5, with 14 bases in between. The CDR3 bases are TGTGCCAGCAGCTTGGCCGCGGAGGGTGGAACTGAAGCTTTCTTT. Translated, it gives CASSLAAEGGTEAFF.

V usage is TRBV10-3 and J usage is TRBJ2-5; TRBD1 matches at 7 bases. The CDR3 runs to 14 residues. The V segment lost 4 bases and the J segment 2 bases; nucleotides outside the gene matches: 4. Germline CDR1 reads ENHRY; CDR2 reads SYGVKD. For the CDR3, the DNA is TGTGCCATCAGTGGACAGGGAACGCAAGAGACCCAGTACTTC. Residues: CAISGQGTQETQYF.

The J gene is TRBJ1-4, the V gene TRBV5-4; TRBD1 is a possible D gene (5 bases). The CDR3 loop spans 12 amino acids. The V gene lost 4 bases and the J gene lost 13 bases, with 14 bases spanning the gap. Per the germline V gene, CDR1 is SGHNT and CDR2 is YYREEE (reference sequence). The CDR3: CASSVPGGGLFF. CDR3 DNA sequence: TGTGCCAGCAGCGTGCCCGGGGGGGGACTGTTTTTT.

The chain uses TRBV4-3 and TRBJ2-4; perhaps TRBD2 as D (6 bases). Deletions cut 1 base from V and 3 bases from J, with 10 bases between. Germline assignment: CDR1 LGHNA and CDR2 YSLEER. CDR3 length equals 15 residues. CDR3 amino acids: CASSQGGGVKNIQYF. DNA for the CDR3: TGCGCCAGCAGCCAAGGAGGAGGGGTCAAAAACATTCAGTACTTC.

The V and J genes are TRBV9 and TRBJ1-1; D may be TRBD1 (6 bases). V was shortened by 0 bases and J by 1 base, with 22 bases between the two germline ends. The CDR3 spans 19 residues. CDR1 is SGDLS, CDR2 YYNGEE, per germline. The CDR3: CASSVVDGRTEEANTEAFF. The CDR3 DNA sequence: TGTGCCAGCAGCGTAGTCGACGGGAGGACAGAAGAGGCGAACACTGAAGCTTTCTTT.

CDR3 amino acids: CASGPTGVNYGYTF. In DNA form, the CDR3 reads TGTGCTAGTGGTCCCACAGGAGTAAACTATGGCTACACCTTC. The chain combines TRBV12-5 with TRBJ1-2, with D tentatively TRBD1 (5 bases). Trimming cost V 5 bases and J 2 bases, with 12 bases left between them. Germline values: CDR1 LGHNT, CDR2 FRNRAP. The CDR3 is 14 residues long.

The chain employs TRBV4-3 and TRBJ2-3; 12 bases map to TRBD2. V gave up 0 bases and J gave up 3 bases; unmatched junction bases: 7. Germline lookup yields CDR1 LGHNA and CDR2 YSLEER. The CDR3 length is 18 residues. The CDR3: CASSQDTTSGGLTDTQYF. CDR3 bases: TGCGCCAGCAGCCAAGATACCACTAGCGGGGGGTTGACAGATACGCAGTATTTT.

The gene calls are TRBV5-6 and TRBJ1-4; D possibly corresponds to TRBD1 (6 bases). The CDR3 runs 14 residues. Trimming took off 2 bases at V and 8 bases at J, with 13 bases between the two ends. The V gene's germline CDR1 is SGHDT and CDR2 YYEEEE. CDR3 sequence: CASSFDRLEEKLFF. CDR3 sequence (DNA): TGTGCCAGCAGCTTTGACAGGTTGGAAGAAAAACTGTTTTTT.

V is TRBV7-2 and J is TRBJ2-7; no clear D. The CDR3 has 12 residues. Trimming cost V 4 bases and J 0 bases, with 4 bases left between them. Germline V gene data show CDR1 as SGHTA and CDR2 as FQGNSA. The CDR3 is CASSSSSYEQYF. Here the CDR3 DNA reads TGTGCCAGCAGCTCGAGCTCCTACGAGCAGTACTTC. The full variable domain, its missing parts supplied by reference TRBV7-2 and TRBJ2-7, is GAGVSQSPSNKVTEKGKDVELRCDPISGHTALYWYRQSLGQGLEFLIYFQGNSAPDKSGLPSDRFSAERTGGSVSTLTIQRTQQEDSAVYLCASSSSSYEQYFGPGTRLTVT.